This T cell receptor beta chain was profiled in a study of T cells after yellow fever vaccination. Study results and limitations: The secondary response was weaker, and its peak arrived faster, on day 5 versus 15.

Universal primer sites and UMIs were introduced during 5'RACE template-switching synthesis of TCR cDNA. Each CDR3 protein gets one entry after TCRdb re-called the 5' RACE reads with MiXCR. The sample lists over 300,000 distinct CDR3 sequences, approximately 4% occurring once. This clonotype came up a few times. Its cognate antigen is unknown. This receptor was obtained from a man between 18 and 29 years old who received the YFV17D yellow fever vaccine. Sequences were derived from PBMCs, sampled 5 days after the yellow fever booster vaccination.

CDR3 coding DNA: TGTGCCAGCAGCAACCAGGCAAGCTACGAGCAGTACGTC. Translation gives CASSNQASYEQYV. The V and J genes are TRBV21-1 and TRBJ2-7. TRBV21-1 is classified as a pseudogene. This CDR3 spans 13 amino acids.